This TCR beta chain was sequenced during a study of cytomegalovirus exposure and HLA in healthy donors. The PCR was carried out with 60 Vbeta primers and 13 Jbeta primers. Assay: immunoSEQ multiplex PCR; the TCRdb copy retains only in-frame clones and omits some. The top ten hold around 0.26% of the sample, which has about 190,000 clones, 84% seen once. General observations from the study: A later analysis showed HLA-associated TCR beta chains outstripping equally common others in clonal expansion.

The V gene's germline CDR1 is SGHRS and CDR2 YFSETQ. V was cut by 3 bases and J by 8 bases, with 14 bases left in between. The CDR3 is 14 amino acids. With respect to this clone: Its specificity is unknown.

The sample comprised PBMCs. V and J are TRBV5-1 and TRBJ2-2; D is undetermined. The sequence was collected from a boy aged 5 to 17 in good health and CMV-seronegative. The CDR3, as DNA: TGCGCCAGCAGCTCCTCAGGTGGGCCTGGGGAGCTGTTTTTT. Translated: CASSSSGGPGELFF.